The 8 T cell receptor beta chains listed next were all sequenced from one sample in a study of HIV-infected patients and healthy controls. cDNA was made from about 480 ng RNA using alpha and beta constant primers. Using multiplexing indices, alpha and beta chain libraries were generated apart by chain-specific third strand synthesis. TCRdb used MiXCR to reprocess the 5' RACE reads, holding one entry per CDR3 protein. The sample lists about 16,000 distinct CDR3 sequences; more than 7.5% were seen once. No cell fractionation was done, so the repertoire covers all unsorted peripheral blood T cells. Material: blood. The receptors shown here come from an adult in good health.

There are many counts of this clonotype. V and J are TRBV6-5 and TRBJ2-3; TRBD2 is a possible D gene (5 bases). The CDR3 length is 15 residues. In germline, CDR1 is MNHEY, CDR2 SVGAGI. Trimming took off 3 bases at V and 6 bases at J, with 16 bases between the two ends. DNA of the CDR3: TGTGCCAGCAGTTATGGGCCAGCGGTGACGGATACGCAGTATTTT. Amino acids: CASSYGPAVTDTQYF.

In its sample, this clonotype was seen many times. The J gene is TRBJ1-5, the V gene TRBV29-1; weak D call: TRBD1 (6 bases). Trimming removed 4 bases at V and 4 bases at J, with 11 bases between. This CDR3 is 13 amino acids long. Germline values: CDR1 SQVTM, CDR2 ANQGSEA. CDR3 protein: CSVGGTMNQPQHF. In nucleotides, the CDR3 is TGCAGCGTTGGCGGGACAATGAATCAGCCCCAGCATTTT.

This clonotype was counted between two and nine times. The V and J genes are TRBV20-1 and TRBJ2-3; perhaps TRBD2 as D (5 bases). The V gene lost 3 bases and the J gene lost 4 bases, with 8 bases spanning the gap. This CDR3 has 12 amino acids. CDR1 is DFQATT and CDR2 is SNEGSKA in the germline V gene (reference sequence). This CDR3 reads CSASKLADTQYF. The CDR3 DNA is TGCAGTGCTAGCAAACTAGCAGATACGCAGTATTTT.

This clonotype was recorded at least ten times. The chain joins TRBV7-2 to TRBJ2-7, with a weak D call TRBD2 (5 bases). The V end was cut by 5 bases, the J end by 4 bases, with 15 bases between. Germline CDR1 is SGHTA and CDR2 is FQGNSA. The CDR3 loop spans 14 amino acids. CDR3 in amino acids: CASSPTRGPYEQYF. The CDR3 nucleotides are TGTGCCAGCAGCCCCACGAGAGGGCCGTACGAGCAGTACTTC.

This clonotype has ten or more counts. The rearrangement uses TRBV5-1 and TRBJ2-3, with 12 bases matching TRBD2. V lost 4 bases and J lost 4; bases outside the gene matches: 13. Per germline, CDR1 SGHRS and CDR2 YFSETQ. The CDR3 contains 18 residues. The chain's CDR3 is CASSPYPLAGGPADTQYF. Written as DNA, the CDR3 is TGCGCCAGCAGCCCTTATCCCCTAGCGGGAGGGCCAGCAGATACGCAGTATTTT.

There are many counts of this clonotype. The V call is TRBV5-1, the J call TRBJ2-5; D remains unclear. This CDR3 is built from 14 residues. CDR1 and CDR2 from the germline V gene are SGHRS and YFSETQ. V was pared by 2 bases and J by 1 base, with 9 bases between. DNA for the CDR3: TGCGCCAGCAGCTTCAGACTGTCCCAAGAGACCCAGTACTTC. It yields the protein CASSFRLSQETQYF.

This clonotype was observed many times. This rearrangement joins TRBV5-1 to TRBJ2-3; 7 bases align to TRBD1. Trimming cost V 4 bases and J 2 bases; bases outside gene matches: 10. Germline CDR1 reads SGHRS; CDR2 reads YFSETQ. The CDR3 has 16 amino acids. Written as DNA, the CDR3 is TGCGCCAGCAGCCCGGGACAGAGTTATCTCACAGATACGCAGTATTTT. This encodes CASSPGQSYLTDTQYF.

Within the sample, this clonotype is medium-sized. V usage is TRBV21-1 and J usage is TRBJ2-3; the table's D gene call, TRBD2, was not cross checked with the DNA. TRBV21-1 is classified as a pseudogene. The CDR3 length is 18 residues. Here the CDR3 DNA reads TGTGCCAGCAGCGGAAAATACCCCGGGACTAGTGGCACAGATACGCAGTATTTT. This codes for CASSGKYPGTSGTDTQYF.